A selection of T cell receptor beta chains follows, all from one sample in a study of Ad26.COV2.S vaccination and SARS-CoV-2 variants. The method was immunoSEQ multiplex PCR; TCRdb's version includes in-frame clones alone and lacks a portion of them. The table shows approximately 420,000 clones, with approximately 86% occurring only once. The input for sequencing was peripheral blood, taken in a trial of Ad26.COV2.S vaccine versus placebo. Source of these receptors: a person aged 18-65 years who received the Ad26.COV2.S COVID-19 vaccine or a placebo. Each CDR3 is given with its conserved first and last residue. The order of the fields is clone size, J gene, D gene, V gene, CDR3 length, CDR3 protein, CDR3 DNA. The D gene is left open where the match is weak. Size tells how often a clone was seen (once, few, many) or the class of an expanded clone, and some rows leave it out.

>-|TRBJ1-2|-|TRBV4-1|15
CASSRIQRTSDGYTF
TGCGCCAGCAGCCGTATACAGCGGACAAGCGATGGCTACACCTTC
>-|TRBJ2-2|-|TRBV4-1|14
CASSSADGGGELFF
TGCGCCAGCAGCAGCGCGGACGGAGGCGGGGAGCTGTTTTTT
>-|TRBJ2-7|TRBD2|TRBV27|16
CASSPRLAGDAYEQYF
TGTGCCAGCAGTCCCCGACTAGCGGGGGATGCCTACGAGCAGTACTTC
>-|TRBJ2-2|TRBD2|TRBV19|18
CASSATSGLVGSTGELFF
TGTGCCAGTAGTGCAACTAGCGGATTGGTTGGTAGCACCGGGGAGCTGTTTTTT
>once|TRBJ2-7|-|TRBV7-9|13
CASSLGYFYEQYF
TGTGCCAGCAGCTTAGGGTACTTCTACGAGCAGTACTTC
>-|TRBJ2-1|TRBD2|TRBV7-2|16
CASSSYTSGGANEQFF
TGTGCCAGCAGCTCCTATACTAGCGGGGGGGCCAATGAGCAGTTCTTC
>-|TRBJ1-2|-|TRBV19|13
CASREGVNYGYTF
TGTGCCAGCCGGGAGGGGGTGAACTATGGCTACACCTTC
>-|TRBJ2-1|-|TRBV15|12
CATSRAYNEQFF
TGTGCCACCAGCAGGGCTTACAATGAGCAGTTCTTC
>-|TRBJ2-5|-|TRBV7-9|14
CASSSGTQQETQYF
TGTGCCAGCAGCTCCGGGACTCAACAAGAGACCCAGTACTTC
>-|TRBJ1-5|-|TRBV6-1|15
CASSESRKRNQPQHF
TGTGCCAGCAGTGAATCTCGGAAGAGGAATCAGCCCCAGCATTTT
>-|TRBJ1-1|-|TRBV2|12
CASSDWGTEAFF
TGTGCCAGCAGTGATTGGGGGACTGAAGCTTTCTTT
>-|TRBJ2-5|-|TRBV6-5|15
CASSYSSRVPKTQYF
TGTGCCAGCAGTTACTCGAGTCGGGTCCCCAAGACCCAGTACTTC
>-|TRBJ1-1|-|TRBV7-6|13
CASSDTVNTEAFF
TGTGCCAGCAGCGACACAGTGAACACTGAAGCTTTCTTT
>-|TRBJ1-1|-|TRBV9|16
CASARPGPSGNTEAFF
TGTGCCAGCGCGAGACCGGGACCCTCTGGAAACACTGAAGCTTTCTTT
>-|TRBJ2-7|-|TRBV15|13
CATSRDRQYEQYF
TGTGCCACCAGCAGAGATCGACAGTACGAGCAGTACTTC
>-|TRBJ2-3|TRBD2|TRBV7-2|17
CASSLKAGGPITYTQYF
TGTGCCAGCAGCTTAAAAGCGGGGGGGCCTATAACATATACGCAGTATTTT
>-|TRBJ1-1|-|TRBV30|12
CAWTRAGTEAFF
TGTGCCTGGACGAGGGCAGGGACTGAAGCTTTCTTT
>-|TRBJ1-1|-|TRBV6-5|14
CASSRLLASAEAFF
TGTGCCAGCAGTCGGTTATTGGCCTCCGCTGAAGCTTTCTTT
>-|TRBJ1-5|-|TRBV21-1|20
CASSKGEGRARHYSNQPQHF
TGTGCCAGCAGCAAAGGAGAGGGGAGGGCCCGACATTATAGCAATCAGCCCCAGCATTTT
>once|TRBJ1-2|TRBD1|TRBV19|12
CASRQTGDPPNF
TGTGCCAGTAGGCAGACAGGGGATCCCCCCAACTTC
>-|TRBJ1-2|-|TRBV5-1|12
CASSDSGDGYTF
TGCGCCAGCAGTGATTCCGGGGATGGCTACACCTTC
>-|TRBJ2-5|-|TRBV11-3|15
CASSPNWGAGETQYF
TGTGCCAGCAGCCCGAATTGGGGGGCCGGGGAGACCCAGTACTTC
>-|TRBJ1-1|-|TRBV24-1|13
CATNKGEDTEAFF
TGTGCCACCAACAAGGGGGAAGACACTGAAGCTTTCTTT
>-|TRBJ1-1|-|TRBV30|14
CAWSFGVTHTEAFF
TGTGCCTGGAGTTTCGGGGTAACGCACACTGAAGCTTTCTTT
>-|TRBJ1-2|-|TRBV5-5|17
CASSPDPQGRDNYGYTF
TGTGCCAGCAGCCCGGATCCTCAGGGGCGGGATAACTATGGCTACACCTTC
>once|TRBJ1-2|TRBD1|TRBV19|15
CASREGTGFGYGYTF
TGTGCCAGTAGGGAAGGGACAGGGTTTGGCTATGGCTACACCTTC
>-|TRBJ2-4|-|TRBV4-2|17
CASSQDPGIGAKNIQYF
TGTGCCAGCAGCCAAGATCCGGGGATTGGGGCCAAAAACATTCAGTACTTC
>-|TRBJ2-7|-|TRBV7-9|14
CASSSRRRGYEQYF
TGTGCCAGCAGCTCCAGGCGCCGGGGCTACGAGCAGTACTTC
>-|TRBJ2-7|-|TRBV5-4|16
CASSAGGTEVLHEQYF
TGTGCCAGCAGCGCTGGGGGGACAGAAGTCTTACACGAGCAGTACTTC
>-|TRBJ1-5|TRBD1|TRBV7-9|16
CASSLGDSLANQPQHF
TGTGCCAGCAGCTTAGGGGACAGTCTCGCTAATCAGCCCCAGCATTTT
>-|TRBJ2-3|-|TRBV3-1/TRBV3-2|16
CASSQNPPGSTDTQYF
TGTGCCAGCAGCCAAAATCCCCCTGGAAGCACAGATACGCAGTATTTT
>-|TRBJ2-2|-|TRBV27|15
CASSLLGENTGELFF
TGTGCCAGCAGTTTATTGGGAGAGAACACCGGGGAGCTGTTTTTT
>-|TRBJ2-3|TRBD2|TRBV15|20
CATSRERLAGGPLGTDTQYF
TGTGCCACCAGCAGAGAACGACTAGCGGGGGGCCCCCTCGGCACAGATACGCAGTATTTT
>-|TRBJ2-2|-|TRBV5-6|13
CASSFGGTGELFF
TGTGCCAGCAGCTTCGGTGGCACCGGGGAGCTGTTTTTT
>-|TRBJ2-3|-|TRBV7-2|15
CASSLRGGSGDTQYF
TGTGCCAGCAGCCTTAGGGGGGGTAGCGGAGATACGCAGTATTTT
>once|TRBJ2-7|-|TRBV5-1|14
CASSLDSGFYEQYF
TGCGCCAGCAGCTTGGATAGCGGCTTCTACGAGCAGTACTTC
>-|TRBJ1-2|-|TRBV3-1/TRBV3-2|14
CASSQGEGSYGYTF
TGTGCCAGCAGCCAAGGTGAAGGGAGCTATGGCTACACCTTC
>-|TRBJ2-3|TRBD1|TRBV7-2|15
CASSSTGVYTDTQYF
TGTGCCAGCAGCTCGACAGGGGTGTACACAGATACGCAGTATTTT
>-|TRBJ1-2|-|TRBV12-3/TRBV12-4|13
CASSLYLNGGYTF
TGTGCCAGCAGTCTCTATCTCAATGGTGGCTACACCTTC
>once|TRBJ2-3|TRBD1|TRBV7-9|15
CASSAWTGATDTQYF
TGTGCCAGCAGCGCCTGGACAGGGGCGACAGATACGCAGTATTTT
>-|TRBJ2-2|-|TRBV6-5|12
CASSRHTGELFF
TGTGCCAGCAGTAGACATACCGGGGAGCTGTTTTTT
>-|TRBJ1-4|-|TRBV4-1|13
CASSQDPHEKLFF
TGCGCCAGCAGCCAAGATCCTCATGAAAAACTGTTTTTT
>-|TRBJ1-1|TRBD1|TRBV9|17
CASSARPGTGRNTEAFF
TGTGCCAGCAGCGCCCGACCCGGGACAGGGCGGAACACTGAAGCTTTCTTT
>-|TRBJ2-3|TRBD2|TRBV7-8|16
CASSLGAGGGWDTQYF
TGTGCCAGCAGCTTAGGAGCAGGCGGGGGTTGGGATACGCAGTATTTT
>-|TRBJ1-1|-|TRBV4-1|13
CASSQRQNTEAFF
TGCGCCAGCAGCCAGCGGCAGAACACTGAAGCTTTCTTT
>-|TRBJ2-5|-|TRBV7-8|11
CASSSGPPQYF
TGTGCCAGCAGCTCGGGCCCACCCCAGTACTTC
>-|TRBJ2-5|-|TRBV12-5|13
CASGLPGAETQYF
TGTGCTAGTGGTTTACCAGGGGCCGAGACCCAGTACTTC
>-|TRBJ2-2|TRBD2|TRBV7-2|19
CASSYRLAGGSRRTGELFF
TGTGCCAGCAGCTACCGACTAGCGGGGGGCTCGCGAAGGACCGGGGAGCTGTTTTTT
>-|TRBJ2-7|-|TRBV3-1/TRBV3-2|14
CASSQVPETYEQYF
TGTGCCAGCAGCCAAGTTCCGGAAACGTACGAGCAGTACTTC
>-|TRBJ1-2|-|TRBV4-3|15
CASSQAVSVGIGYTF
TGCGCCAGCAGCCAAGCGGTTAGCGTGGGGATCGGCTACACCTTC
>few|TRBJ1-2|-|TRBV12-3/TRBV12-4|13
CASSYEDYYGYTF
TGTGCCAGCAGTTACGAGGACTACTATGGCTACACCTTC
>few|TRBJ1-2|TRBD1|TRBV14|15
CASSPGFQGATGYTF
TGTGCCAGCAGCCCTGGATTTCAGGGGGCGACGGGCTACACCTTC
>-|TRBJ2-2|-|TRBV5-1|16
CASRRLGQANTGELFF
TGCGCCAGCAGACGACTAGGACAGGCGAACACCGGGGAGCTGTTTTTT
>-|TRBJ1-1|-|TRBV4-1|14
CASSEVPGNTEAFF
TGCGCCAGCAGCGAAGTACCTGGGAACACTGAAGCTTTCTTT
>once|TRBJ1-1|-|TRBV7-9|13
CASEVHPNTEAFF
TGTGCCAGCGAGGTGCACCCGAACACTGAAGCTTTCTTT
>-|TRBJ1-2|TRBD1|TRBV25-1|13
CASSPGTGGGYTF
TGTGCCAGCAGTCCCGGGACAGGGGGCGGCTACACCTTC
>-|TRBJ2-7|-|TRBV9|15
CASSVGDSEYYEQYF
TGTGCCAGCAGCGTAGGGGATAGCGAATACTACGAGCAGTACTTC